What follows is one T cell receptor beta chain and its context. This clonotype was seen more than once but under ten times. Its cognate antigen has yet to be identified. Being one base from a much bigger clone, this may be a read error. The data are from a study of blood T cells in healthy people across ages (dated by TCRdb to 2015 to 2017). With respect to the entire study: In model experiments, template switching captured roughly one uniquely barcoded TCR beta cDNA molecule for every two T cells. Donors of different ages were randomly distributed across sequencing lanes to avoid experimental bias. Using deep sequencing normalized with unique cDNA molecular identifiers, the study measured how TCR beta repertoire diversity changes with age. The donors were divided into four age groups: young (average about 15 years), middle-aged (approximately 41), aged (approximately 62) and long-lived (roughly 86). Using the same blood draw, the study looked at two additional independent replicas of 1 million unique cDNA reads for two donors, one aged 18 to 30 and the other aged 80 or older.

The study at large found these results: Observed TCR beta diversity per million T cells fell roughly linearly with age, and a significant reduction was already apparent by age approximately 41. Because the CMV infection status of the donors was unknown, age-related changes in expanded clonotypes may potentially have been confounded. Compared with the aged group, the long-lived group had more naive CD4+ T cells, fewer expanded clones and increased TCR diversity, a pattern suggesting age selection. Because profiling used bulk unsorted PBMCs, naive and antigen-experienced compartments could not be compared conclusively. A strong correlation was found between observed TCR beta diversity and the percentage of naive T cells measured by flow cytometry. Total diversity estimates from one million sequenced T cells were considered lower bounds and underestimates.

The method behind the library was 5' RACE. Sequenced on an Illumina HiSeq 2500. A second PCR of about 6 to 12 cycles was run with a J-beta primer mix and a sample-barcoded 5' primer. A template-switch 5' adaptor carrying 12 random nucleotides introduced a unique molecular identifier onto each TCR beta cDNA molecule. At least 2.5 million CDR3-containing paired-end reads were obtained from each sample. All of the RNA was converted into first-strand cDNA using the Mint cDNA synthesis kit, with a TRBC-specific oligonucleotide serving as the primer. After uracil-DNA glycosylase treatment, a first 18-cycle PCR used universal primers M1SS and BC2_uni_R on all cDNA. From the authors' description of their analysis: Normalization of each sample was performed by random selection of 1 million high-quality reads, each carrying a distinct molecular identifier. Reads with shared molecular identifiers were discarded instead of being binned into consensus sequences. MiTCR, set to a Q25 quality threshold and the strictest error-elimination algorithm, was used for CDR3 identification, clonotype clustering and error correction. A nonparametric unseen species model with Euler transformation was used to estimate a lower bound on total TCR beta diversity. TCRdb handled the public reads itself, with Q25 trimming in fastp and clone calling in MiXCR, and kept productive beta chains. Entries that share a CDR3 protein sequence are merged under the most common genes and DNA. These V and J calls derive from TCRdb rather than the authors' analysis. This sample gives hundreds of thousands of distinct CDR3 sequences in total; under 30% of them show up just once. The ten largest clones take up 17% of the sample.

The roughly 42 donors, aged about 6 to 95 years, were systemically healthy Caucasian individuals from Russia. Each donor gave ten milliliters of peripheral blood, drawn into EDTA-treated Vacutainer tubes. Ficoll-Paque density-gradient centrifugation was used to isolate PBMCs, with at least 6 million per sample. Trizol reagent was used to extract total RNA from the PBMCs, yielding at least 6 micrograms per sample. The percentages of naive CD45RAhigh/CD27high T cells were determined by flow cytometry on a PBMC aliquot from every donor. The germline V gene specifies WSHSY as CDR1 and SAAADI as CDR2. V and J lose 11 bases and 8 bases, and a span of 24 bases separates them. Including cysteine and phenylalanine, the CDR3 has 14 amino acids. Only the CDR3 part of the read is kept: 42 bases, read in frame from the first base.

Recombination connected TRBV10-2 to TRBJ1-2, with the D segment identity uncertain. The receptor's source is a woman of 80 years or more in good health. The sequencing sample was made of blood. The CDR3 region: CAGMAPGGSGGYTF. The bases read TGCGCCGGCATGGCCCCCGGCGGGAGCGGGGGCTACACCTTC.